The entry that follows covers one T cell receptor beta chain sequence. Its antigen is currently unknown. This entry belongs to a study of cytomegalovirus exposure and HLA in healthy donors. Regarding the study as a whole: Looking again later, the authors saw that most CMV-associated TCR beta chains seemed HLA-restricted. TCR beta sequences numbering some 17,000 were associated with HLA alleles at 0.05 false discovery rate in a later analysis.

V was clipped by 7 bases and J by 2 bases; unmatched bases: 11. The CDR3 has 17 amino acids. Germline V gene sequence: CDR1 GTSNPN, CDR2 SVGIG (reference sequence). PCR primers comprised 60 Vbeta and 13 Jbeta primers. Clones were read by immunoSEQ multiplex PCR, and TCRdb kept only the in-frame ones, dropping some. Counted here are roughly 150,000 clones, approximately 73% occurring once; the ten biggest clones make up roughly 10%. This chain links TRBV30 with TRBJ2-1, with 13 nucleotides matching TRBD2. Specimen: PBMCs. This receptor was obtained from a man aged 30-40 years in good health and CMV-seropositive. The CDR3 nucleotides are TGTGCCTACCGGACTAGCGGGAGAGAGTGGACCTACAATGAGCAGTTCTTC. Residues: CAYRTSGREWTYNEQFF.